The sequence of this TCR beta chain was determined in a study of control samples from healthy donors and cancer patients. TCRdb keeps only in-frame clones here, not all; method: immunoSEQ multiplex PCR. Of about 120,000 clones in the sample, about nine tenths are singletons; the top ten hold 2% to 3%. The germline V gene encodes CDR1 WSHSY and CDR2 SAAADI. Trimming took 5 bases from V and 0 from J, leaving 13 bases between them. This CDR3 has 15 amino acids. The clonotype originates from a middle-aged man in good health. The genes are TRBV10-2 and TRBJ1-1, with a possible D match to TRBD1 (6 bases). Sequencing was performed on blood. CDR3: CASSFGGVLNTEAFF. The CDR3 DNA is TGCGCCAGCAGTTTCGGGGGCGTCCTGAACACTGAAGCTTTCTTT.